This T cell receptor beta chain was sequenced for a study of blood T cell repertoires in COVID-19. The authors' processing: The assay estimated nucleated cells by amplifying reference gene primers. The data were produced by immunoSEQ multiplex PCR, yet TCRdb's version contains in-frame clones alone and is incomplete. The D gene and trimming were derived from the DNA, and the V and J assignments and clone size from that table. There are about 150,000 clones in the sample; around 81% occur only once, and about 8% lies in the top ten. Germline lookup yields CDR1 KGHSH and CDR2 LQKENI. This CDR3 region has 16 residues. V dropped 6 bases and J dropped 0; count of bases not matched to a gene: 8.

The sequence was collected from a human donor with acute or convalescent COVID-19. The donor label of this sample is uncertain. The source material was peripheral blood. V usage is TRBV18 and J usage is TRBJ1-1; TRBD1 matches at 9 bases. The CDR3 here is CASSLQTGGMNTEAFF. CDR3 in DNA: TGTGCCAGCTCTCTCCAGACAGGGGGAATGAACACTGAAGCTTTCTTT.